Reported below is one TCR beta chain. This sample was taken from a study of T-cell reconstitution after alpha-beta-depleted transplantation in children. A TCRbeta library incorporating unique molecular identifiers was prepared. TCRdb redid the calling of the PCR reads with MiXCR, one entry per CDR3 protein. Counted here are about half a million distinct CDR3 sequences, about 12% occurring once; the ten biggest clones make up more than 5.5%. V dropped 1 base and J dropped 4 bases, with 10 bases sitting between them. This CDR3 spans 14 amino acids. In germline, CDR1 is LGHDT, CDR2 YNNKEL (reference sequence).

The sample here was PBMCs from the stem cell graft donor, taken from the stem cell graft. The TCR was taken from a human donor who donated a stem cell graft to a child with combined immunodeficiency. This sequence joins TRBV3-1 and TRBJ1-1; TRBD1 might be the D (5 bases). CDR3 nucleotides: TGTGCCAGCAGCCAAGGGCAGGGTCTCACTGAAGCTTTCTTT. Protein product: CASSQGQGLTEAFF.